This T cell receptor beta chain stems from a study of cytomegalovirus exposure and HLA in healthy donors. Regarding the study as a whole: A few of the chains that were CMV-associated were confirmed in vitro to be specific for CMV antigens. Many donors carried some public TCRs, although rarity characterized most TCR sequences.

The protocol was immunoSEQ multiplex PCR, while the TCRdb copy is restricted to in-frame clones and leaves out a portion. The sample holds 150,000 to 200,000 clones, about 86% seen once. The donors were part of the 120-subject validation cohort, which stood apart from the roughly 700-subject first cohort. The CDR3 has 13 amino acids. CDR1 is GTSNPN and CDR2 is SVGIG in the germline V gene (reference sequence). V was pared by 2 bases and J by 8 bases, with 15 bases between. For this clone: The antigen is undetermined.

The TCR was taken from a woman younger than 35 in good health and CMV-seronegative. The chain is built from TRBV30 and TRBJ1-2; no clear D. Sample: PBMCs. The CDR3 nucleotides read TGTGCCTGGAGTCCCGAATCGTCTCAGGGCTACACCTTC. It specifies CAWSPESSQGYTF.